This passage covers 15 T cell receptor beta chains from one sample sequenced in a study of PD-L1 blockade in urothelial cancer. The data were produced by immunoSEQ multiplex PCR, yet TCRdb's version contains in-frame clones alone and is incomplete. The repertoire consists of 45,000 to 55,000 clones, with 79% occurring once and the leading ten covering about 10%. The time point was: pretreatment peripheral blood. This material consisted of PBMCs, taken around atezolizumab (anti-PD-L1) treatment. The receptors originated from a man aged 70 or older with urothelial cancer.

The genes are TRBV29-1 and TRBJ2-7; perhaps TRBD2 as D (6 bases). Germline CDR1 is SQVTM and CDR2 is ANQGSEA. This CDR3 has 11 amino acids. Trimming left V 3 bases short and J 5 bases short, with 8 bases between. This CDR3 is CSVEAGNEQYF. CDR3 coding DNA: TGCAGCGTTGAGGCGGGGAACGAGCAGTACTTC.

This clone was found a few times. The J gene is TRBJ2-7, the V gene TRBV6-5; no clear D gene. V lost 4 bases to trimming and J lost 2 bases, with 6 bases between them. The CDR3 has 12 amino acids. The V gene's germline CDR1 is MNHEY and CDR2 SVGAGI. The chain's CDR3 is CASSSFTYEQYF. CDR3 bases: TGTGCCAGCAGTTCCTTTACCTACGAGCAGTACTTC.

The rearrangement uses TRBV19 and TRBJ2-1, with D perhaps matching TRBD2 (5 bases). Per germline, CDR1 LNHDA and CDR2 SQIVND (reference sequence). Trimming stripped 0 bases from V and 3 bases from J, with 9 bases between. This CDR3 is 15 amino acids long. The CDR3 here is CASSIDRGNYNEQFF. The CDR3 coding sequence is TGTGCCAGTAGTATAGATCGGGGAAACTACAATGAGCAGTTCTTC.

A note on this clone: Within the sample, other DNA sequences also encode this same CDR3. J is TRBJ2-1 and V is TRBV29-1; no clear D gene. CDR3 length equals 11 residues. From germline, CDR1 is SQVTM and CDR2 ANQGSEA. Trimming removed 8 bases from V and 0 bases from J, with 5 bases in between. In DNA, the CDR3 is TGCAGCTCGAGCTCCTACAATGAGCAGTTCTTC. Protein sequence: CSSSSYNEQFF.

The gene calls are TRBV7-9 and TRBJ1-1; weak D call: TRBD1 (5 bases). CDR3 length: 15 amino acids. CDR1 and CDR2 from the germline V gene are SEHNR and FQNEAQ (reference sequence). V was trimmed by 1 base and J by 1 base, leaving 10 bases between them. The CDR3 DNA reads as TGTGCCAGCAGCTTAGTCGGGGGTGGGAACACTGAAGCTTTCTTT. It specifies CASSLVGGGNTEAFF.

The CDR3 nucleotides read TGCGCCAGCAGCTGGACTAGCGGACGCACAGATACGCAGTATTTT. Its translation is CASSWTSGRTDTQYF. V is TRBV5-1 and J is TRBJ2-3, with 10 positions matching TRBD2. V shed 3 bases and J 1 base; nucleotides not matched to a gene: 2. This CDR3 contains 15 residues. CDR1 is SGHRS, CDR2 YFSETQ, per germline.

The CDR3 spells CASTGGRVADTQYF. For the CDR3, the DNA is TGTGCCAGCACAGGCGGGAGGGTCGCAGATACGCAGTATTTT. This rearrangement joins TRBV2 to TRBJ2-3, with 9 bases aligning to TRBD2. Germline-derived CDR1 and CDR2 are SNHLY and FYNNEI. Trimming removed 7 bases from V and 4 bases from J; junction bases left unmatched: 6. The CDR3 is 14 amino acids. The full variable domain, its missing parts supplied by reference TRBV2 and TRBJ2-3, is EPEVTQTPSHQVTQMGQEVILRCVPISNHLYFYWYRQILGQKVEFLVSFYNNEISEKSEIFDDQFSVERPDGSNFTLKIRSTKLEDSAMYFCASTGGRVADTQYFGPGTRLTVL.

The rearrangement joins TRBV4-2 to TRBJ2-1, with D uncertain. Trimming shortened V by 1 base and J by 0 bases, and 4 bases separated the two germline ends. The CDR3 runs to 14 residues. CDR1 is LGHNA and CDR2 is YNFKEQ in the germline V gene. The CDR3 nucleotides are TGTGCCAGCAGCCAAGGGAGCTCCTACAATGAGCAGTTCTTC. It specifies CASSQGSSYNEQFF.

This chain links TRBV5-1 with TRBJ2-5; perhaps TRBD1 as D (5 bases). Trimming took 0 bases from V and 0 from J, leaving 6 bases between them. The CDR3 has 14 residues. Germline CDR1 and CDR2: SGHRS and YFSETQ. The CDR3 DNA reads as TGCGCCAGCAGCTTGGAAGGGGACCAAGAGACCCAGTACTTC. It yields the protein CASSLEGDQETQYF.

The rearrangement uses TRBV27 and TRBJ1-5; possibly TRBD1 for D (6 bases). Trimming stripped 9 bases from V and 0 bases from J, with 12 bases between. The CDR3 totals 14 residues. CDR1 is MNHEY and CDR2 is SMNVEV in the germline V gene (reference sequence). The CDR3: CASGTRHSNQPQHF. The CDR3, as DNA: TGTGCCAGTGGGACAAGACATAGCAATCAGCCCCAGCATTTT.

The chain employs TRBV28 and TRBJ1-2; 7 nucleotides line up with TRBD1. The CDR3 contains 15 residues. The trim removed 5 bases at V and 4 bases at J, leaving 10 bases unmatched. CDR1 is MDHEN and CDR2 is SYDVKM in the germline V gene. CDR3 loop: CASSPPTGNFYGYTF. The CDR3 region has the DNA TGTGCCAGCAGTCCACCGACAGGGAACTTCTATGGCTACACCTTC.

V is TRBV19 and J is TRBJ1-2, with D maybe TRBD1 (6 bases). CDR3 length: 13 amino acids. The V end lost 5 bases, the J end lost 4 bases, and 11 bases lay between the germline ends. The V gene's germline CDR1 is LNHDA and CDR2 SQIVND (reference sequence). The CDR3 reads CASSLGGSYGYTF. The CDR3 nucleotides read TGTGCCAGTAGTCTTGGGGGCTCCTATGGCTACACCTTC.

A few counts support this clone. CDR3 nucleotide sequence: TGTGCCAGCAGCTTAGACAGGGAACATCGCGAGCAGTACTTC. It specifies CASSLDREHREQYF. The gene calls are TRBV13 and TRBJ2-7; D possibly corresponds to TRBD1 (6 bases). This CDR3 contains 14 residues. CDR1 is PRHDT, CDR2 FYEKMQ, per germline (reference sequence). The V end lost 1 base, the J end lost 6 bases, and 13 bases lay between the germline ends.

The rearrangement uses TRBV4-1 and TRBJ2-1; 9 nucleotides agree with TRBD2. The CDR3 has 18 amino acids. The V gene's germline CDR1 is MGHRA and CDR2 YSYEKL. With V trimmed by 0 bases and J by 6 bases, 12 bases remained unmatched. CDR3 nucleotides: TGCGCCAGCAGCCAAGATAGGGCTAGCGGGGACCCTTCCAATGAGCAGTTCTTC. This translates into CASSQDRASGDPSNEQFF.

The rearrangement uses TRBV28 and TRBJ1-4; D might be TRBD1 (6 bases). The V end was cut by 6 bases, the J end by 3 bases, with 14 bases between. This CDR3 spans 15 amino acids. CDR1 and CDR2 (germline): MDHEN, SYDVKM. Here the CDR3 DNA reads TGTGCCAGCAGCCCTCCGGGGGGCTCTAATGAAAAACTGTTTTTT. This codes for CASSPPGGSNEKLFF.